This entry lists 15 T cell receptor beta chains sequenced from one sample in a study of T cells in Graves' hyperthyroidism and ophthalmopathy (dated by TCRdb to the late 2010s). Library method: multiplex PCR. These reads were obtained on an Illumina HiSeq 2000. Amplification of TCR beta CDR3 regions was carried out from RNA transcripts. The first round of RT-PCR for the TCR CDR3 was performed with the HTBI primer set and the Qiagen OneStep RT-PCR kit. The public reads were run again by TCRdb, first through fastp at Q25 and then through MiXCR, and only productive beta chains were kept. All rows with the same CDR3 protein become a single entry with the most common DNA and genes. For this sample there are some 690,000 distinct CDR3 sequences; approximately 15% appear just once. Around 16% of the sample is taken by the ten largest. Source material: blood. These receptors originate from a man aged 50 to 59 with Graves' hyperthyroidism.

This clonotype was seen at least ten times. The chain uses TRBV28 and TRBJ1-5; 7 nucleotides agree with TRBD1. Germline values: CDR1 MDHEN, CDR2 SYDVKM. After removal of 6 bases from V and 0 bases from J, the junction contained 8 bases not matched to a gene. This CDR3 contains 16 residues. CDR3 bases: TGTGCCAGCAGCCCCAGGGGGTCACCTAGCAATCAGCCCCAGCATTTT. Its translation is CASSPRGSPSNQPQHF.

Ten or more counts support this clonotype. This rearrangement joins TRBV20-1 to TRBJ2-6; D is unclear. Germline CDR1 reads DFQATT; CDR2 reads SNEGSKA (reference sequence). The CDR3 runs 14 residues. V dropped 1 base and J dropped 4 bases, with 8 bases sitting between them. The CDR3 reads CSARGADGANVLTF. DNA for the CDR3: TGCAGTGCTAGAGGTGCAGACGGGGCCAACGTCCTGACTTTC.

This clonotype has at least ten counts. V usage is TRBV5-1 and J usage is TRBJ2-7; 8 bases align to TRBD2. CDR3 length: 14 residues. Germline lookup yields CDR1 SGHRS and CDR2 YFSETQ. The V gene end was trimmed by 0 bases and the J gene end by 2 bases; junction bases not matched to a gene: 1. DNA of the CDR3: TGCGCCAGCAGCTTGGAAGCGGGGGCCTACGAGCAGTACTTC. Protein: CASSLEAGAYEQYF. The variable domain in full, completed from reference TRBV5-1 and TRBJ2-7, reads KAGVTQTPRYLIKTRGQQVTLSCSPISGHRSVSWYQQTPGQGLQFLFEYFSETQRNKGNFPGRFSGRQFSNSRSEMNVSTLELGDSALYLCASSLEAGAYEQYFGPGTRLTVT.

Ten or more counts support this clonotype. V and J are TRBV7-2 and TRBJ2-7; 7 bases are a match to TRBD2. This CDR3 has 14 residues. V lost 2 bases and J lost 2; bases outside the gene matches: 3. Germline values: CDR1 SGHTA, CDR2 FQGNSA. Here the CDR3 DNA reads TGTGCCAGCAGCTTACCGGGACTACCCTACGAGCAGTACTTC. Amino acid sequence: CASSLPGLPYEQYF. The full variable domain, completed using reference TRBV7-2 and TRBJ2-7, is GAGVSQSPSNKVTEKGKDVELRCDPISGHTALYWYRQSLGQGLEFLIYFQGNSAPDKSGLPSDRFSAERTGGSVSTLTIQRTQQEDSAVYLCASSLPGLPYEQYFGPGTRLTVT.

This clonotype turned up a few times. The chain combines TRBV6-1 with TRBJ2-6; D perhaps matches TRBD1 (6 bases). CDR3 size: 15 residues. Germline CDR1 reads MNHNS; CDR2 reads SASEGT. V shed 5 bases and J shed 2 bases, with 10 bases lying between them. The CDR3 DNA reads TGTGCCAGCAGTCAACAGGGAACTGGGGCCAACGTCCTGACTTTC. Protein product: CASSQQGTGANVLTF.

This clonotype was counted a few times. This sequence joins TRBV20-1 and TRBJ2-7; 7 nucleotides line up with TRBD2. The CDR3 is made up of 14 amino acids. Germline V gene data show CDR1 as DFQATT and CDR2 as SNEGSKA (reference sequence). J lost 2 bases, V lost 6 bases, and 10 bases had no gene match. In nucleotides, the CDR3 is TGCAGTGCCGGCCTTTGGGGGAGGGCCTACGAGCAGTACTTC. Translated: CSAGLWGRAYEQYF.

This chain uses TRBV7-2 with TRBJ2-2; D possibly corresponds to TRBD1 (6 bases). The V end lost 5 bases, the J end lost 12 bases, and 16 bases lay between the germline ends. CDR1 and CDR2 from the germline V gene are SGHTA and FQGNSA. The CDR3 length is 13 residues. CDR3 DNA sequence: TGTGCCAGCAGCCCGGGTCGGGGACACAAGCTGTTTTTT. It encodes CASSPGRGHKLFF.

The chain links TRBV5-1 to TRBJ2-3; TRBD2 agrees at 16 bases. The length of the CDR3 is 18 residues. Germline trimming cut 1 base from V and 4 bases from J; bases unmatched to any gene: 6. CDR1 and CDR2 (germline): SGHRS, YFSETQ. The CDR3, as DNA: TGCGCCAGCAGCTTGTTAATCGGGACTAGCGGGAGGGCAGATACGCAGTATTTT. As protein: CASSLLIGTSGRADTQYF.

The V call is TRBV5-1, the J call TRBJ2-5; TRBD1 is a possible D gene (6 bases). Trimming shortened V by 4 bases and J by 2 bases, and 18 bases separated the two germline ends. There are 16 residues in the CDR3. Germline lookup yields CDR1 SGHRS and CDR2 YFSETQ. The CDR3 is CASSAKGHNMQETQYF. CDR3 nucleotides: TGCGCCAGCAGCGCAAAGGGACACAATATGCAAGAGACCCAGTACTTC.

This clonotype was recorded at least ten times. The genes are TRBV2 and TRBJ2-3; perhaps TRBD2 as D (5 bases). This CDR3 has 13 residues. Between the trimmed V and J ends, which lost 6 bases and 4 bases, there was a span of 11 bases. Germline V CDR1 and CDR2: SNHLY, FYNNEI. Here the CDR3 DNA reads TGTGCCAGCAGGGATAGCGCGGCAGATACGCAGTATTTT. Translated, it gives CASRDSAADTQYF.

This clonotype occurred many times. V gene TRBV7-6 combines with J gene TRBJ2-3, with no clear D. Trimming shortened V by 1 base and J by 4 bases, and 12 bases separated the two germline ends. Germline V gene sequence: CDR1 SGHVS, CDR2 FNYEAQ. CDR3 length equals 15 residues. The CDR3 here is CASSLVENSADTQYF. CDR3 DNA: TGTGCCAGCAGCTTAGTCGAGAATTCAGCAGATACGCAGTATTTT.

V and J are TRBV20-1 and TRBJ2-2; possible D gene TRBD1, 5 bases. CDR1 DFQATT and CDR2 SNEGSKA come from the germline V gene (reference sequence). V lost 3 bases and J 0 bases, leaving 8 bases between the germline ends. The length of the CDR3 is 14 residues. CDR3 nucleotides: TGCAGTGCTAGGGACACCGCGAACACCGGGGAGCTGTTTTTT. Translating it yields CSARDTANTGELFF.

This clonotype was picked up many times. The chain joins TRBV14 to TRBJ2-1; D ambiguous. CDR1 and CDR2 from the germline V gene are SGHDN and FVKESK. This CDR3 has 12 residues. The V gene lost 4 bases and the J gene lost 2 bases, with 3 bases spanning the gap. The CDR3 DNA reads TGTGCCAGCAGCCCAGCCTACAATGAGCAGTTCTTC. It translates to CASSPAYNEQFF.

This clonotype appeared many times. The chain couples TRBV5-1 to TRBJ1-2, with D possibly being TRBD1 (5 bases). The V end was cut by 3 bases, the J end by 8 bases, with 11 bases between. The CDR3 extends over 12 amino acids. Germline CDR1 SGHRS, CDR2 YFSETQ. The CDR3 is CASSSDSWGYTF. The CDR3 nucleotides are TGCGCCAGCAGCTCCGACAGTTGGGGCTACACCTTC. The full variable domain, completed using reference TRBV5-1 and TRBJ1-2, is KAGVTQTPRYLIKTRGQQVTLSCSPISGHRSVSWYQQTPGQGLQFLFEYFSETQRNKGNFPGRFSGRQFSNSRSEMNVSTLELGDSALYLCASSSDSWGYTFGSGTRLTVV.

This clonotype was picked up many times. The chain couples TRBV2 to TRBJ2-5, with TRBD1 identical over 7 bases. The V and J ends lost 6 bases and 4 bases, in that order; junction bases with no gene match: 8. CDR3 length: 14 amino acids. Germline CDR1 reads SNHLY; CDR2 reads FYNNEI. As DNA, the CDR3 is TGTGCCAGCAGGCCGGGACAGACTGTAGAGACCCAGTACTTC. Amino acid sequence: CASRPGQTVETQYF.